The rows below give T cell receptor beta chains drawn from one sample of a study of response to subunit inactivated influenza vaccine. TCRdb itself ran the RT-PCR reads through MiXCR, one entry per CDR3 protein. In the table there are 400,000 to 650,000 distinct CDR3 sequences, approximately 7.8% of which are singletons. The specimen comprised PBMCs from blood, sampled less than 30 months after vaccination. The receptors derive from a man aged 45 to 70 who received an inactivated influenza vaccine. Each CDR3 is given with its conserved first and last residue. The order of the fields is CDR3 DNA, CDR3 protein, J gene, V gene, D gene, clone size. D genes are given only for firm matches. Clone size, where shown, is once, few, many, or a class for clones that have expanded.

TGCGCCAGCAGCTTTTCCCAGGGGGAGCAGTACTTC,CASSFSQGEQYF,TRBJ2-7,TRBV5-1,.,few
TGTGCCAGCAGGATCCAACCTTATGGGACAGGAGTGGGTCCGGACTATGGCTACACCTTC,CASRIQPYGTGVGPDYGYTF,TRBJ1-2,TRBV6-2/TRBV6-3,TRBD1,.
TGTGCCAGCAGTGAAGTAAGGGGTGATACGCAGTATTTT,CASSEVRGDTQYF,TRBJ2-3,TRBV6-1,.,few
TGCAGTGCTGGTCCCGGGACTGCTTCCTACGAGCAGTACTTC,CSAGPGTASYEQYF,TRBJ2-7,TRBV20-1,.,many
TGTGCCAGCAGCCACATTAAGCGGGAGCGAGCCGGCAATGAGCAGTTCTTC,CASSHIKRERAGNEQFF,TRBJ2-1,TRBV14,TRBD2,many
TGCAGTGCTAGGCCGGGGTCGGGAGAGACCCAGTACTTC,CSARPGSGETQYF,TRBJ2-5,TRBV20-1,.,many
TGTGCCAGCAGCAACAAGGAAAGGGAACTAGCGGGAGCTTTTGAGCAGTTCTTC,CASSNKERELAGAFEQFF,TRBJ2-1,TRBV21-1,.,.
TGCGCCAGCAGCTTGGGGCAGGGAATTAATCAGCCCCAGCATTTT,CASSLGQGINQPQHF,TRBJ1-5,TRBV5-1,.,few
TGCAGCGTTGATCAGAGGCCAAAGAACACTGAAGCTTTCTTT,CSVDQRPKNTEAFF,TRBJ1-1,TRBV29-1,.,.
TGCGCCAGCAGCCAAGATAGGGGGACAGGGGATCAGTACTTC,CASSQDRGTGDQYF,TRBJ2-7,TRBV4-3,TRBD1,.
TGTGCCAGCTCATCATACGGGACTTTCACCGGGGAGCTGTTTTTT,CASSSYGTFTGELFF,TRBJ2-2,TRBV18,.,.
TGTGCCAGCAGTACACTCGGGGTAGCGGGACCCTACAATGAGCAGTTCTTC,CASSTLGVAGPYNEQFF,TRBJ2-1,TRBV28,TRBD2,few
TGTGCCAGCAGCCCGCTGCAAGAAGACACTGAAGCTTTCTTT,CASSPLQEDTEAFF,TRBJ1-1,TRBV9,.,few
TGCGCCAGCAGCTTGGGGACAGGCTTCAATGAGCAGTTCTTC,CASSLGTGFNEQFF,TRBJ2-1,TRBV5-1,TRBD1,few
TGTGCCAGTAGTATATCGGGACCCCCAGGGGAGCTGTTTTTT,CASSISGPPGELFF,TRBJ2-2,TRBV19,.,.
TGTGCCAGCAGTTTCGCGGGCAGGGCAGGTTATGGCTACACCTTC,CASSFAGRAGYGYTF,TRBJ1-2,TRBV12-3/TRBV12-4,.,few
TGTGCCAGCAGCTTACTCCAAGGGGAACGGGGCTACACCTTC,CASSLLQGERGYTF,TRBJ1-2,TRBV7-9,.,many
TGTGCCAGCAGGGGGACTAGCGGGAGGGCGGATGAGACCCAGTACTTC,CASRGTSGRADETQYF,TRBJ2-5,TRBV12-1,.,many
TGTGCCAGCAGCGTAGAGGAGCAGACAGATACGCAGTATTTT,CASSVEEQTDTQYF,TRBJ2-3,TRBV9,.,few
TGTGCCAGCAGTGAACAGGGTCATGGCAATGAGCAGTTCTTC,CASSEQGHGNEQFF,TRBJ2-1,TRBV2,.,few
TGTGCCATCAGTGCCTCTCACCAACGCACATATACGCAGTATTTT,CAISASHQRTYTQYF,TRBJ2-3,TRBV10-3,.,.
TGTGCCAGCAGTTTAATCGCGCGCACCGAGCAGTTCTTC,CASSLIARTEQFF,TRBJ2-1,TRBV12-3/TRBV12-4,.,many
TGCAGTGCCGCGGTGGCGGGTAGTGGCGAGCAGTACTTC,CSAAVAGSGEQYF,TRBJ2-7,TRBV20-1,.,.
TGCAGCGGTGTGGGTAGCGGGGGGAGCACAGATACGCAGTATTTT,CSGVGSGGSTDTQYF,TRBJ2-3,TRBV29-1,TRBD2,.
TGCGCCAGCAGCCAAGTGCCAGGGTCAAGTATCGGCAAAAACATTCAGTACTTC,CASSQVPGSSIGKNIQYF,TRBJ2-4,TRBV4-1,.,.
TGTGCCAGCAGGGGCGGCGGGTGGAGAAAACTGTTTTTT,CASRGGGWRKLFF,TRBJ1-4,TRBV28,.,few
TGTGCCAGCAGCGTAGCTAGCACAGATACGCAGTATTTT,CASSVASTDTQYF,TRBJ2-3,TRBV9,.,many
TGCAGTGAACTAGCGGGAGAGACCCAGTACTTC,CSELAGETQYF,TRBJ2-5,TRBV20-1,TRBD2,few
TGTGCCAGCAGCCAAGGTATGTTAGCGGGGATCTACGAGCAGTACTTC,CASSQGMLAGIYEQYF,TRBJ2-7,TRBV3-1,TRBD2,.
TGTGCCAGCAAACCGGACAGGGGAACGCGCACAGATACGCAGTATTTT,CASKPDRGTRTDTQYF,TRBJ2-3,TRBV27,TRBD1,.
TGTGCCAGCAGTGAATATAGTTACGAGCAGTACTTC,CASSEYSYEQYF,TRBJ2-7,TRBV25-1,.,many
TGCAGCGTCACTAGCGGGGCCTACGAGCAGTACTTC,CSVTSGAYEQYF,TRBJ2-7,TRBV29-1,TRBD2,.